The 17 T cell receptor beta chains in this list originate from one sample, sequenced in a study of tissue T cells after allogeneic stem cell transplantation. Time point in this sample: mouse harvest day 7 after allogeneic transplant. Each mouse received 10^7 T-cell-depleted marrow cells plus 10^6 splenic CD5+ T cells by tail vein. The repertoire was sequenced with immunoSEQ multiplex PCR; TCRdb's copy has only in-frame clones and lacks some. The repertoire holds roughly 3,000 clones, with about 55% as singletons. Material: spleen. The source is a female BALB/c mouse given C57BL/6 T cells with graft-versus-host disease after an allogeneic hematopoietic cell transplant.

On this clone itself: Mouse germline and gene names are used. Sequencing ends 1 residue short of the CDR3 end; the germline J gene provides the rest. This chain connects TRBV26 to TRBJ1-1, with 11 nucleotides matching TRBD1. Germline V gives CDR1 KGHPV, CDR2 FQNQEV (reference sequence). The CDR3 runs 15 residues. J gave up 1 base and V 4 bases, and 2 bases lay outside the gene matches. The sequenced part of the CDR3 DNA is TGTGCCAGCAGTCGGGACAGGGGGGGGAACACAGAAGTCTTC. This sequence encodes CASSRDRGGNTEVF. The entire CDR3 sequence reads CASSRDRGGNTEVFF.

A remark on this clone: Germline and genes: mouse. The read halts 1 residue ahead of the CDR3 end, with the missing end drawn from the germline J gene. V gene TRBV3 combines with J gene TRBJ2-1; a possible D gene is TRBD1 (5 bases). Germline V gene lookup returns CDR1 SNHLY and CDR2 FYNGKV (reference sequence). The CDR3 is 15 amino acids. V lost 2 bases and J 0 bases, leaving 8 bases between the germline ends. The part of the CDR3 DNA that was read is TGTGCCAGCAGCTTAATGGACAATAACTATGCTGAGCAGTTC. This translates into CASSLMDNNYAEQF. The CDR3 in full is CASSLMDNNYAEQFF.

Concerning this clone itself: Germline and genes: mouse. The CDR3 is cut off 1 residue early in the read; its end comes from the germline J gene. V usage is TRBV5 and J usage is TRBJ2-2; D perhaps matches TRBD1 (6 bases). Germline CDR1 LGHNA, CDR2 YNLKQL (reference sequence). CDR3 length: 16 amino acids. The germline V and J ends were trimmed by 4 bases and 0 bases, with 12 bases remaining between them. The CDR3 sequence is CASSRDQGTNTGQLYF. Partial CDR3 DNA: TGTGCCAGCAGCCGCGATCAGGGGACAAACACCGGGCAGCTCTAC.

In regard to this clone: The gene names given are mouse names. Read data end 1 residue before the CDR3 end; the end is taken from the germline J gene. The genes are TRBV3 and TRBJ2-1; TRBD1 is a possible D gene (6 bases). The CDR3 covers 15 residues. Germline V gives CDR1 SNHLY, CDR2 FYNGKV (reference sequence). Trimming cost V 1 base and J 1 base, with 8 bases left between them. This CDR3 is CASSLVTGNYAEQFF. CDR3 DNA (partial): TGTGCCAGCAGCTTAGTCACAGGGAACTATGCTGAGCAGTTC.

This clone appeared a single time. Gene names follow the mouse nomenclature. The CDR3 end is not reached by the read, which stops 1 residue before it; the germline J gene fills it in. The chain employs TRBV3 and TRBJ1-4, with a weak D call TRBD1 (6 bases). Germline lookup yields CDR1 SNHLY and CDR2 FYNGKV (reference sequence). This CDR3 has 14 residues. V was clipped by 6 bases and J by 3 bases, with 11 bases between them. The DNA read from the CDR3 is TGTGCCAGCAGTATAGGGGGGGCCAACGAAAGATTATTT. It codes for CASSIGGANERLF. The whole CDR3 sequence reads CASSIGGANERLFF.

As for this clone: Germline and genes here are mouse. The sequenced CDR3 bases are TGTGCCAAACAGGGAACAAACTCCGACTACACC. This gives the protein CAKQGTNSDYT. The entire CDR3 protein reads CAKQGTNSDYTF. This sequence joins TRBV13-2 and TRBJ1-2, with a possible D match to TRBD1 (6 bases). The read ends 1 residue early relative to the CDR3; the germline J gene fills the gap. V was shortened by 9 bases and J by 0 bases, with 9 bases between the two germline ends. CDR1 is NNHNN, CDR2 SYGAGS, per germline (reference sequence). The CDR3 spans 12 residues.

Turning to this clone: The germline and genes are mouse ones. Read data end 1 residue before the CDR3 end; the end is taken from the germline J gene. The rearrangement joins TRBV3 to TRBJ1-1; no clear D. V lost 1 base and J 0 bases, leaving 3 bases between the germline ends. Germline V gene sequence: CDR1 SNHLY, CDR2 FYNGKV (reference sequence). The CDR3 sequence is 13 residues long. The part of the CDR3 DNA that was read is TGTGCCAGCAGCTTAGGGTCAAACACAGAAGTCTTC. Its translation is CASSLGSNTEVF. The whole CDR3 is CASSLGSNTEVFF.

As for this clone: Gene names are mouse gene names. Coverage ceases 1 residue before the CDR3 finishes, and the germline J gene fills in the end. V gene TRBV19 combines with J gene TRBJ1-4, with D possibly being TRBD1 (5 bases). CDR1 and CDR2 from the germline V gene are FNHDT and SITEND (reference sequence). The CDR3 spans 15 residues. The V and J ends lost 1 base and 2 bases respectively, with 9 bases between them. The CDR3 reads CASSIYGQSNERLFF. The sequenced part of the CDR3 DNA is TGTGCCAGCAGTATATATGGACAATCCAACGAAAGATTATTT.

Remarks on this clone: Each gene name is a mouse one. The CDR3 end falls 1 residue outside the read, so it is completed with the germline J gene. This chain uses TRBV19 with TRBJ2-7; TRBD1 matches at 12 bases. J gave up 7 bases and V 3 bases, and 2 bases lay outside the gene matches. The CDR3 consists of 13 residues. Germline CDR1 is FNHDT and CDR2 is SITEND (reference sequence). The CDR3 sequence is CASSRGQGAEQYF. The covered CDR3 bases are TGTGCCAGCAGTAGGGGACAGGGGGCCGAACAGTAC.

Note on this clone: Gene names are the mouse ones. The read stops 1 residue short of the end of the CDR3; the missing end is completed from the germline J gene. This chain joins TRBV23 and TRBJ2-4; the table's TRBD2 call for D was not verified on the DNA. CDR1 KGHTA and CDR2 FQNQQP come from the germline V gene. The CDR3 is 13 residues long. Partial CDR3 DNA: TGCTCCAGCGGACTGGGGGGGCTGGACACCTTGTAC. Protein product: CSSGLGGLDTLY. The complete CDR3 sequence is CSSGLGGLDTLYF. Full variable domain (outside the CDR3, taken from reference TRBV23 and TRBJ2-4): DAAVTQKPRYLIKMKGQEAEMKCIPEKGHTAVFWYQQKQSKELKFLIYFQNQQPLDQIDMVKERFSAVCPSSSLCSLGIRTCEAEDSALYLCSSGLGGLDTLYFGAGTRLSVL.

Worth noting for this clone: Germline and genes: mouse. From the germline J gene comes the end of the CDR3, since the read stops 1 residue before it. This sequence joins TRBV13-1 and TRBJ2-7, with D tentatively TRBD1 (6 bases). CDR3 length: 11 residues. The V and J ends lost 5 bases and 7 bases respectively, with 10 bases between them. CDR1 NSHNY and CDR2 SYGAGN come from the germline V gene. The sequenced part of the CDR3 DNA is TGTGCCAGCAGACAGGGTAAGGAACAGTAC. This encodes CASRQGKEQY. The entire CDR3 is CASRQGKEQYF.

As to this clone: Germline and genes here are mouse. The CDR3 end lies 1 residue beyond the end of the read and is filled in from the germline J gene. V is TRBV5 and J is TRBJ2-5, with 8 bases that match TRBD2. CDR3 size: 13 residues. J gave up 5 bases and V 6 bases, and 4 bases lay outside the gene matches. Germline V CDR1 and CDR2: LGHNA, YNLKQL (reference sequence). The CDR3 bases that were read are TGTGCCAGCAGTCAGACTGGGGCAGACACCCAGTAC. Residues: CASSQTGADTQY. The entire CDR3 protein reads CASSQTGADTQYF.

As to this clone: All gene names here are mouse names. Read coverage stops 1 residue before the CDR3 terminus; the germline J gene supplies the remainder. The chain joins TRBV13-3 to TRBJ2-4, with 9 positions matching TRBD2. CDR1 and CDR2 from the germline V gene are NNHDY and SYVADS. The trim removed 0 bases at V and 0 bases at J, leaving 5 bases unmatched. There are 17 residues in the CDR3. The covered CDR3 bases are TGTGCCAGCAGTGATGGGCTTGGGGGGGCTAGTCAAAACACCTTGTAC. Protein product: CASSDGLGGASQNTLY. The entire CDR3 protein reads CASSDGLGGASQNTLYF.

Details on this clone: Gene names refer to mouse genes. The CDR3 is cut off 1 residue early in the read; its end comes from the germline J gene. The chain combines TRBV16 with TRBJ2-3, with TRBD2 matching 7 bases. The CDR3 contains 13 residues. Trimming removed 1 base from V and 6 bases from J; junction bases left unmatched: 1. Germline loops: CDR1 SGHSA, CDR2 FRNQAP. The sequenced part of the CDR3 DNA is TGTGCAAGCAGCTTAGTTGGGGGGGAAACGCTGTAT. Translated: CASSLVGGETLY. The entire CDR3 is CASSLVGGETLYF.

On this clone itself: Any gene name here is a mouse gene name. The sequence runs out 1 residue before the end of the CDR3; the remainder is reconstructed from the germline J gene. The genes are TRBV13-2 and TRBJ2-7; tentative D call: TRBD1 (6 bases). The CDR3 totals 13 residues. Germline V CDR1 and CDR2: NNHNN, SYGAGS (reference sequence). Between the trimmed V and J ends, which lost 0 bases and 5 bases, there was a span of 9 bases. CDR3: CASGDAKGDEQYF. The CDR3 DNA, read in part, is TGTGCCAGCGGTGATGCAAAGGGGGATGAACAGTAC.

With respect to this clone: Gene names follow the mouse nomenclature. The read finishes 1 residue shy of the CDR3 end, and the germline J gene is used to complete it. The chain combines TRBV26 with TRBJ2-7; TRBD1 might be the D (5 bases). CDR1 is KGHPV, CDR2 FQNQEV, per germline (reference sequence). Trimming stripped 2 bases from V and 0 bases from J, with 8 bases between. This CDR3 comprises 14 residues. The DNA read from the CDR3 is TGTGCCAGCAGTCTGGGACAAAGCTCCTATGAACAGTAC. It translates to CASSLGQSSYEQY. The whole CDR3 region reads CASSLGQSSYEQYF.

Note on this clone: Gene names follow the mouse nomenclature. Read data end 1 residue before the CDR3 end; the end is taken from the germline J gene. V is TRBV26 and J is TRBJ2-5; 13 bases map to TRBD2. V shed 2 bases and J 6 bases; nucleotides not matched to a gene: 2. Germline assignment: CDR1 KGHPV and CDR2 FQNQEV (reference sequence). CDR3 length equals 15 residues. CDR3 bases read: TGTGCCAGCAGTCTGGGACTGGGGGGGCGTGACACCCAGTAC. It is translated as CASSLGLGGRDTQY. The complete CDR3 sequence is CASSLGLGGRDTQYF.